Presented here are 7 T cell receptor beta chains from one specimen sequenced in a study of blood T cell repertoires in COVID-19. Assay: immunoSEQ multiplex PCR; the TCRdb copy retains only in-frame clones and omits some. The sample records about 400,000 clones, roughly 90% being singletons. The specimen sequenced was PBMCs or T cells enriched from blood (not recorded which). The receptors were gathered from a woman in her 30s who had recovered from COVID-19.

CDR3 sequence (DNA): TGTGCCAGCAGATCCCGGGTCCCCTCCTACGAGCAGTACTTC. Protein sequence: CASRSRVPSYEQYF. The chain has TRBV6-6 and TRBJ2-7; D unclear. Germline values: CDR1 MNHNY, CDR2 SVGAGI (reference sequence). The CDR3 has 14 amino acids. The V end was cut by 6 bases, the J end by 0 bases, with 12 bases between.

The V call is TRBV4-1, the J call TRBJ2-7; 9 bases are shared with TRBD1. This CDR3 is 15 amino acids long. The germline V gene encodes CDR1 MGHRA and CDR2 YSYEKL. With 1 base clipped from V and 3 bases from J, the junction kept 4 bases outside the gene matches. The CDR3 nucleotides read TGCGCCAGCAGCCAAGCCCAGGACAGGGGCTACGAGCAGTACTTC. Protein sequence: CASSQAQDRGYEQYF.

This rearrangement joins TRBV2 to TRBJ2-2; D is possibly TRBD2 (5 bases). The V gene lost 7 bases and the J gene lost 4 bases, with 10 bases spanning the gap. Germline loops: CDR1 SNHLY, CDR2 FYNNEI. This CDR3 comprises 13 residues. The CDR3 DNA follows: TGTGCCAGCACTGAGAGGGTCACCGGGGAGCTGTTTTTT. Residues: CASTERVTGELFF.

This chain joins TRBV30 and TRBJ1-5; 7 bases fit TRBD1. Trimming cost V 3 bases and J 1 base; bases outside gene matches: 3. CDR1 is GTSNPN, CDR2 SVGIG, per germline (reference sequence). CDR3 length: 14 residues. Here the CDR3 DNA reads TGTGCCTGGAGAACACAGGGGAGCAATCAGCCCCAGCATTTT. Translation: CAWRTQGSNQPQHF.

V and J are TRBV5-1 and TRBJ2-6; possibly TRBD2 for D (5 bases). The CDR3 is 15 amino acids. Germline CDR1 and CDR2: SGHRS and YFSETQ. V lost 4 bases, J lost 1 base, and 9 bases lay in between. The CDR3 here is CASSIRGSGANVLTF. The CDR3, as DNA: TGCGCCAGCAGCATCCGGGGTTCTGGGGCCAACGTCCTGACTTTC. Complete variable domain (other parts from reference TRBV5-1 and TRBJ2-6): KAGVTQTPRYLIKTRGQQVTLSCSPISGHRSVSWYQQTPGQGLQFLFEYFSETQRNKGNFPGRFSGRQFSNSRSEMNVSTLELGDSALYLCASSIRGSGANVLTFGAGSRLTVL.

This chain uses TRBV18 with TRBJ2-6; the D gene is possibly TRBD2 (5 bases). CDR1 KGHSH and CDR2 LQKENI come from the germline V gene. This CDR3 has 17 amino acids. The germline V and J ends were trimmed by 2 bases and 0 bases, with 11 bases remaining between them. CDR3 bases: TGTGCCAGCTCACCAGTCCTTGACTACTCTGGGGCCAACGTCCTGACTTTC. It translates to CASSPVLDYSGANVLTF.

This rearrangement joins TRBV28 to TRBJ1-6; 8 bases map to TRBD1. Looked up from germline, CDR1 is MDHEN and CDR2 is SYDVKM. V shed 2 bases, J shed 1 base, and the junction held 10 bases outside the gene matches. The CDR3 covers 19 residues. The DNA of the CDR3 is TGTGCCAGCAGTTTAATTGCAGGGGGCGGAAGGTCCTATAATTCACCCCTCCACTTT. Its translation: CASSLIAGGGRSYNSPLHF.